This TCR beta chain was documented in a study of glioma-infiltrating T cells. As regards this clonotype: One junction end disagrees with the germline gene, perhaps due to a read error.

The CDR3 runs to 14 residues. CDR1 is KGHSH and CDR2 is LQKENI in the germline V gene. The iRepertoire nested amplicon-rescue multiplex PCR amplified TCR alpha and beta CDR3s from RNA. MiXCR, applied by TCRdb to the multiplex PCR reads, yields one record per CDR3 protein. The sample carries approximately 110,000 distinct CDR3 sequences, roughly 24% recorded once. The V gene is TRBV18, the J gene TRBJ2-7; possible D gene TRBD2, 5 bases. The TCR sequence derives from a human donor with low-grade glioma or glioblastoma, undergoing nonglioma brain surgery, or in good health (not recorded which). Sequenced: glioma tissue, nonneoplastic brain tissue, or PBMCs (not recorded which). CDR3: CASSLLDYSYKQYF. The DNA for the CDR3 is TGTGCCAGCTCACTACTAGACTATTCCTACAAGCAGTACTTC. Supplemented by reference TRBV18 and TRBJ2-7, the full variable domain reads NAGVMQNPRHLVRRRGQEARLRCSPMKGHSHVYWYRQLPEEGLKFMVYLQKENIIDESGMPKERFSAEFPKEGPSILRIQQVVRGDSAAYFCASSLLDYSYKQYFGPGTRLTVT.